The TCR beta chain under discussion was sequenced for a study of T cell responses to AZD1222 COVID-19 vaccine. Turning to the study itself: Pooled together were second doses at about 4 or about 12 weeks. Study findings and constraints: White British ancestry dominated among donors, who included more females, and clonal diversity was possibly underestimated. Baseline seropositivity characterized only a handful of AZD1222 recipients. Compared with day 0, the breadth and depth of the Spike-specific TCR repertoire rose significantly after two doses of AZD1222.

In the case of this clone: The antigen remains unidentified.

CDR1 is SQVTM, CDR2 ANQGSEA, per germline. The length of the CDR3 is 12 residues. V dropped 0 bases and J dropped 7 bases, with 9 bases sitting between them. Here immunoSEQ multiplex PCR was the method, and the copy in TCRdb shows in-frame clones only, minus some. The sample holds 130,000 or so clones, approximately 83% seen once. The material sequenced was peripheral blood, taken on day 0 of AZD1222 vaccination. This sequence was found in an adult in good health. The chain carries TRBV29-1 and TRBJ1-2; tentatively, D is TRBD1 (5 bases). The CDR3 DNA is TGCAGCGTTGAAGATGCCCAGGGTGGCTACACCTTC. Translating it yields CSVEDAQGGYTF.